The T cell receptor beta chain under discussion was sequenced for a study of cytomegalovirus exposure and HLA in healthy donors. Vbeta (60) and Jbeta (13) primers were used in the PCR. Here immunoSEQ multiplex PCR was the method, and the copy in TCRdb shows in-frame clones only, minus some. This table holds fewer than 200,000 clones, 65% to 80% found once. On this clone: The target antigen is unknown.

Study-wide results and limits: Within an earlier analysis, most TCR beta V segments proved productive either about 87% or about 30% of the time. TCR beta chains numbering about 160 were designated cytomegalovirus-associated. Analyses of presence/absence relied on an assumption of roughly uniform sequencing depth across donors. Another analysis was done later, and it associated roughly 15,000 TCR beta sequences with HLA alleles at 0.05 false discovery rate.

Germline V lookup: CDR1 SGHAT, CDR2 FQNNGV. V dropped 5 bases and J dropped 8 bases, with 23 bases sitting between them. CDR3 length equals 16 residues. The V gene is TRBV11-2, the J gene TRBJ2-3; TRBD1 is a possible D gene (6 bases). Sequencing was done on a sample of PBMCs. The TCR was taken from a man aged 35 to 55 in good health and CMV-seronegative. This CDR3 is CASSQNNRDGRSTQYF. CDR3 in DNA: TGTGCCAGCAGCCAAAATAACAGGGATGGCAGGAGTACGCAGTATTTT.